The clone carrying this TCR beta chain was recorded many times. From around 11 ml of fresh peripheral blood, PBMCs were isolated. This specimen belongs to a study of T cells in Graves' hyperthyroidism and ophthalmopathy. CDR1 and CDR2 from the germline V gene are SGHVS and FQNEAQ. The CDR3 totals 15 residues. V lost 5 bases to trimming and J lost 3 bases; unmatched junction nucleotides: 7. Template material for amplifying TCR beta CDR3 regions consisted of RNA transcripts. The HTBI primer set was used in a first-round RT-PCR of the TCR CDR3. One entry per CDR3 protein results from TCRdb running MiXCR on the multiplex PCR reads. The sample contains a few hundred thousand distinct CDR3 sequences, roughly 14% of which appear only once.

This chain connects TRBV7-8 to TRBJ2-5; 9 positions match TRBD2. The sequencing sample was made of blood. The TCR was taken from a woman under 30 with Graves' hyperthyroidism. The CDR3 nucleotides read TGTGCCAGCAGCCTGTCACTAGCGGGCGAAGAGACCCAGTACTTC. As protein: CASSLSLAGEETQYF. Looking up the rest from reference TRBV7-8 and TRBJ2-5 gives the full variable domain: GAGVSQSPRYKVAKRGQDVALRCDPISGHVSLFWYQQALGQGPEFLTYFQNEAQLDKSGLPSDRFFAERPEGSVSTLKIQRTQQEDSAVYLCASSLSLAGEETQYFGPGTRLLVL.